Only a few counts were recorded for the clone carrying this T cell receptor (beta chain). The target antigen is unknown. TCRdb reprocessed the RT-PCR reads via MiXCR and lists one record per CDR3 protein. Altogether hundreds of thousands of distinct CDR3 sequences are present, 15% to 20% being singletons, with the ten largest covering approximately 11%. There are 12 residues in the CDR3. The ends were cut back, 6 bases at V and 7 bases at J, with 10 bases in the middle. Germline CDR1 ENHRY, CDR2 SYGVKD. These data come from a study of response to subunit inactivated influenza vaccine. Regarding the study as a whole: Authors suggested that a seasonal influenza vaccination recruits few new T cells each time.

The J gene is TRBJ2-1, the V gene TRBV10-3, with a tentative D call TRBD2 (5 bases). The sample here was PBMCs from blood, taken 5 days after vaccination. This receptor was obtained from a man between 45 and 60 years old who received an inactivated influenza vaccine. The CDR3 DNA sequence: TGTGCCATCAGGGAGGTCGGGAATGAGCAGTTCTTC. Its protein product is CAIREVGNEQFF.